This is a list of T cell receptor beta chains from one sample in a study of T cells in Graves' hyperthyroidism and ophthalmopathy. TCRdb analysed the multiplex PCR reads with MiXCR anew, one entry per CDR3 protein. This table holds some 620,000 distinct CDR3 sequences, 15% to 20% found once. The sequenced sample consisted of blood. These receptor sequences come from a woman under 40 with Graves' hyperthyroidism. CDR3s include the opening cysteine and the closing phenylalanine or tryptophan. D genes are given only for firm matches. Size values are once, few and many counts, or a class for expanded clones, and some rows have none.

size: few; D: TRBD1; V: TRBV3-1; J: TRBJ2-3; DNA: TGTGCCAGCAGCCAAAGAGGACAGGGCACAGATACGCAGTATTTT; CDR3: CASSQRGQGTDTQYF
size: .; D: .; V: TRBV11-3; J: TRBJ2-7; DNA: TGTGCCAGCAGCCAGACCGGGACAAAGGGCGAGCAGTACTTC; CDR3: CASSQTGTKGEQYF
size: .; D: .; V: TRBV15; J: TRBJ1-4; DNA: TGTGCCACCAGCAGAGCCTCGAACAGGGCTGAAAAACTGTTTTTT; CDR3: CATSRASNRAEKLFF
size: few; D: TRBD2; V: TRBV15; J: TRBJ2-7; DNA: TGTGCCACCAACCCCGCTAGCGGGAGCCACGAGCAGTACTTC; CDR3: CATNPASGSHEQYF
size: .; D: TRBD1; V: TRBV20-1; J: TRBJ2-4; DNA: TGCAGTGCTAGGGAAACCGGGACAGGTATCTTTCAGTACTTC; CDR3: CSARETGTGIFQYF
size: few; D: .; V: TRBV28; J: TRBJ2-1; DNA: TGTGCCAGCAGTTTGGGGTTCACTGAGCAGTTCTTC; CDR3: CASSLGFTEQFF
size: few; D: TRBD2; V: TRBV5-1; J: TRBJ2-7; DNA: TGCGCCAGCTGCGGACTAGCGGACGAGCAGTACTTC; CDR3: CASCGLADEQYF
size: many; D: TRBD1; V: TRBV28; J: TRBJ2-5; DNA: TGTGCCAGCAGATTCCTTTCGGACAGGGGAGAGACCCAGTACTTC; CDR3: CASRFLSDRGETQYF
size: .; D: TRBD1; V: TRBV6-1; J: TRBJ1-5; DNA: TGTGCCAGTGGACAGGGGATCAATCAGCCCCAGCATTTT; CDR3: CASGQGINQPQHF
size: .; D: TRBD2; V: TRBV7-3; J: TRBJ2-7; DNA: TGTGCCAGCAGCTTCGGGCTAGCGGGACCCGAGCAGTACTTC; CDR3: CASSFGLAGPEQYF
size: many; D: .; V: TRBV19; J: TRBJ2-1; DNA: TGTGCCAGTAAGGTATTCGCGGCAGCCTACAATGAGCAGTTCTTC; CDR3: CASKVFAAAYNEQFF
size: few; D: .; V: TRBV11-2; J: TRBJ2-6; DNA: TGTGCCAGCAGCTTAGGGGTTAGGGTCTCTGGGGCCAACGTCCTGACTTTC; CDR3: CASSLGVRVSGANVLTF
size: few; D: TRBD1; V: TRBV7-9; J: TRBJ2-1; DNA: TGTGCCAGCACCCGACAGGGTGTCTATGAGCAGTTCTTC; CDR3: CASTRQGVYEQFF
size: .; D: .; V: TRBV11-2; J: TRBJ1-2; DNA: TGTGCCGGCAGCTCTAACAAGGGAAGGAGCAATGGCTACACCTTC; CDR3: CAGSSNKGRSNGYTF
size: many; D: .; V: TRBV7-2; J: TRBJ2-1; DNA: TGTGCCAGCAGCTTAAGGCCCAGGGAGTCCTACAATGAGCAGTTCTTC; CDR3: CASSLRPRESYNEQFF
size: many; D: TRBD2; V: TRBV20-1; J: TRBJ2-3; DNA: TGCAGTGCTAGAGGCAGAGAGCGGGACCTCACAGATACGCAGTATTTT; CDR3: CSARGRERDLTDTQYF
size: .; D: TRBD1; V: TRBV11-2; J: TRBJ1-2; DNA: TGTGCCAGCAGTTTGTATCAGACAGGGGGCTACACCTTC; CDR3: CASSLYQTGGYTF
size: .; D: TRBD1; V: TRBV7-2; J: TRBJ1-2; DNA: TGTGCCAGCAGCCGGACAGGGGGCGGCTACACCTTC; CDR3: CASSRTGGGYTF
size: many; D: .; V: TRBV11-2; J: TRBJ2-3; DNA: TGTGCCAGCAGCGTAGTGGATGAGACAGATACGCAGTATTTT; CDR3: CASSVVDETDTQYF
size: many; D: .; V: TRBV6-2/TRBV6-3; J: TRBJ2-7; DNA: TGTGCCAGCAGTTCGCCGGACAGCACGAGCGAGCAGTACTTC; CDR3: CASSSPDSTSEQYF
size: few; D: .; V: TRBV5-4; J: TRBJ1-2; DNA: TGTGCCAGCAGCTTGGGGCTCGATGGCTACACCTTC; CDR3: CASSLGLDGYTF
size: many; D: .; V: TRBV6-2/TRBV6-3; J: TRBJ2-5; DNA: TGTGCCAGCAGTACCCTCGACCAAGAGACCCAGTACTTC; CDR3: CASSTLDQETQYF
size: many; D: TRBD1; V: TRBV20-1; J: TRBJ2-5; DNA: TGCAGTGCTGGACGGACAGGGGTCCAAGAGACCCAGTACTTC; CDR3: CSAGRTGVQETQYF
size: many; D: .; V: TRBV20-1; J: TRBJ1-5; DNA: TGCAGTGTTGCGGTAGCAGGAGATGGCAATCAGCCCCAGCATTTT; CDR3: CSVAVAGDGNQPQHF
size: .; D: TRBD2; V: TRBV7-2; J: TRBJ2-7; DNA: TGTGCCAGCAGCTTAGCGGCGGGGGAATCCTACGAGCAGTACTTC; CDR3: CASSLAAGESYEQYF
size: .; D: TRBD2; V: TRBV10-3; J: TRBJ2-7; DNA: TGTGCCATCAGTGGAGGGACTCTGGGAGGGCTCTACGAGCAGTACTTC; CDR3: CAISGGTLGGLYEQYF